Each of the 6 T cell receptor beta chains below was sequenced from the same sample in a study of T cells after posttransplantation cyclophosphamide. Generated by immunoSEQ multiplex PCR, the TCRdb table keeps only in-frame clones and is missing some. The sample holds about 32,000 clones, roughly 90% seen once. The sample consisted of PBMCs. The receptor source for this set is a woman in her 40s with a blood cancer, CMV-positive, and with a related stem cell donor.

The chain employs TRBV4-1 and TRBJ2-5; D might be TRBD1 (6 bases). V was pared by 7 bases and J by 7 bases, with 19 bases between. The CDR3 contains 14 residues. Germline CDR1 MGHRA, CDR2 YSYEKL. This CDR3 reads CASTPGALRGTQYF. The CDR3 region has the DNA TGCGCCAGCACGCCAGGGGCCCTCAGGGGGACCCAGTACTTC.

V gene TRBV9 combines with J gene TRBJ2-3, with 11 bases identical to TRBD2. J gave up 4 bases and V 1 base, and 5 bases lay outside the gene matches. This CDR3 spans 16 amino acids. The germline V gene has CDR1 SGDLS and CDR2 YYNGEE. The DNA of the CDR3 is TGTGCCAGCAGCGTACTTAGCGGGGGGGCCGCAGATACGCAGTATTTT. Translating gives CASSVLSGGAADTQYF. Full variable domain (rest looked up from reference TRBV9 and TRBJ2-3): DSGVTQTPKHLITATGQRVTLRCSPRSGDLSVYWYQQSLDQGLQFLIQYYNGEERAKGNILERFSAQQFPDLHSELNLSSLELGDSALYFCASSVLSGGAADTQYFGPGTRLTVL.

The CDR3 DNA reads TGTGCCAGCAGCTTAGGAGCCACCTATGGCTACACCTTC. Its protein product is CASSLGATYGYTF. This rearrangement joins TRBV7-6 to TRBJ1-2; D unresolved. Between the trimmed V and J ends, which lost 1 base and 4 bases, there was a span of 7 bases. CDR1 and CDR2 from the germline V gene are SGHVS and FNYEAQ. CDR3 length: 13 residues.

The V call is TRBV9, the J call TRBJ2-7; D possibly corresponds to TRBD1 (5 bases). CDR3 length equals 14 residues. V was clipped by 0 bases and J by 0 bases, with 7 bases between them. Per germline, CDR1 SGDLS and CDR2 YYNGEE. CDR3 in DNA: TGTGCCAGCAGCGTAGATGACAGCTCCTACGAGCAGTACTTC. Its translation is CASSVDDSSYEQYF.

The chain has TRBV5-5 and TRBJ1-1; possible D gene TRBD1, 6 bases. V lost 1 base to trimming and J lost 5 bases, with 9 bases between them. CDR3 length: 13 residues. CDR1 and CDR2 (germline): SGHKS, YYEKEE (reference sequence). CDR3 in amino acids: CASSLRGGTEAFF. The CDR3 DNA reads as TGTGCCAGCAGCTTGAGGGGGGGAACTGAAGCTTTCTTT.

The CDR3 region is CASSPLGPLQDGYTF. The CDR3 coding sequence is TGTGCCAGTAGTCCCCTCGGCCCGCTTCAGGATGGCTACACCTTC. The chain is built from TRBV19 and TRBJ1-2, with D unclear. The ends were cut back, 5 bases at V and 6 bases at J, with 19 bases in the middle. The germline gives CDR1 LNHDA, CDR2 SQIVND (reference sequence). The CDR3 is 15 amino acids. Full variable domain (remainder filled in from reference TRBV19 and TRBJ1-2): DGGITQSPKYLFRKEGQNVTLSCEQNLNHDAMYWYRQDPGQGLRLIYYSQIVNDFQKGDIAEGYSVSREKKESFPLTVTSAQKNPTAFYLCASSPLGPLQDGYTFGSGTRLTVV.